This paragraph covers one TCR beta chain sequence. What it binds is unknown. MiXCR, run by TCRdb on the PCR reads, gives a single entry per CDR3 protein. The sample includes about 65,000 distinct CDR3 sequences, around 17% seen only once; the top ten take roughly 1.5%. The data belong to a study of molecular identifiers for immune sequencing clone quantification. Broader study findings: Spiked Jurkat TCR RNA equivalent to one cell was reportedly detectable in one million naive cells.

When naive CD8 T cells were sorted, they were gated as CD8+CD4-CCR7+CD45RA+. The sample was naive CD8+ T cells from blood, with Jurkat cell RNA spiked in. Subset described: FACS-sorted CD8+CD4-CCR7+CD45RA+ naive T cells. The source is a human donor in good health. Some libraries in this study had Jurkat cell RNA spiked in.

In DNA form, the CDR3 reads TGTGCCAGCAGGGCAGGGAGCGAGCAGTACTTC. This gives the protein CASRAGSEQYF. The chain joins TRBV27 to TRBJ2-7; D may match TRBD1 or TRBD2 (5 bases each). V was trimmed by 6 bases and J by 6 bases, leaving 9 bases between them. CDR3 length equals 11 residues. Per germline, CDR1 MNHEY and CDR2 SMNVEV (reference sequence).